The source of this T cell receptor (beta chain) is a study of PD-L1 blockade in urothelial cancer (dated by TCRdb to 2015 to 2018). Study-wide context: Therapy was started in the mid-2010s for all patients, and atezolizumab 1,200 mg was administered intravenously every 3 weeks. About 90% of the roughly 29 patients were males with bladder-origin urothelial cancer, and 18 of 29 reported a prior smoking history. Patients had an ECOG performance status of 0 or 1 and had received between 0 and 3 prior chemotherapy regimens. Blood samples were analyzed at 3 weeks after treatment start (second dose) and at 6 weeks after treatment start. A median of about 150,000 T cells and approximately 86,000 unique TCRs was obtained from blood samples, and a median clonality of approximately 0.086 was observed. An exploratory multi-omic analysis was conducted of the somatic, immune and clinical correlates of response to PD-L1 blockade with atezolizumab in urothelial cancer. Pretreatment tumor samples, along with matched peripheral blood serially collected before and after atezolizumab treatment, were subjected to TCR sequencing. Progression-free survival longer than 6 months counted as durable clinical benefit, and TCR features were additionally tested against both progression-free and overall survival. In the same patients who had TCR sequencing, pretreatment tumors also underwent whole exome sequencing and RNA sequencing. Durable clinical benefit was achieved by nine patients but not by the remaining 20. Pretreatment blood TCR-seq was available for twenty-nine patients, at least one posttreatment blood collection was obtained for about 24 patients, and tumor TCR-seq was available for about 24 patients. Findings and caveats that apply to the study as a whole: Improved progression-free and overall survival was associated with having pretreatment peripheral blood TCR clonality below the median. Small sample size (n ≈ 29) and many exploratory analyses mean the results are intended to be hypothesis-generating. Patients with durable benefit showed greater expansion of tumor-associated TCR clones in peripheral blood 3 weeks after starting treatment (n ≈ 21, p = 0.022).

The cohort comprised 25 to 35 patients with locally advanced or metastatic urothelial carcinoma treated at Memorial Sloan Kettering on a trial protocol. Peripheral blood mononuclear cells were collected pretreatment and during treatment, at between 1 and 8 total time points per patient. The Qiagen DNeasy Blood extraction kit was used to purify genomic DNA from total PBMCs and from tumor samples. PBMCs were collected pretreatment and during treatment, and were isolated and stored as previously described. To estimate absolute template abundance from read counts, synthetic TCR analog templates were spiked into each PCR. TCRbeta CDR3 regions were amplified from genomic DNA with bias-controlled V and J gene primers using the immunoSEQ assay. Sequencing of rearranged TCRbeta segments was done at approximately 20X coverage. In the paper's pipeline: Clustering was used to correct sequencing errors, and CDR3s were annotated against IMGT so that V, D and J genes could be assigned. Downstream analyses used only productive TCRbeta rearrangements, leaving out any out-of-frame or stop-codon sequences. To compute clonality, Shannon entropy was normalized by the log of the number of unique productive sequences and then subtracted from one. Fisher's exact test with Benjamini-Hochberg correction, at a threshold of adjusted p below 0.01, was used to find clones that differed between time points or between blood and tumor. TCRdb stores this immuneACCESS table with in-frame sequences only. Part of the clones is absent; in the studies checked, under half of the shortfall reflects unresolved V genes, and no reason is known for the rest. D and trimming come from the DNA, and the V and J calls and clone size come from that table. This sample lists about 83,000 clones; 87% were detected once. 5% to 6% of the sample rests with the top ten.

For CDR1 and CDR2, the germline V gene lists KGHSH and LQKENI. The CDR3 numbers 15 residues from cysteine through phenylalanine. CDR3 DNA is the only sequence kept; it has 45 bases, read in frame from the first base. Germline trimming: 5 bases from V, 7 bases from J; junction bases outside gene matches: 9. A few counts support this clone. Its antigen has not been determined. No base quality values were provided; no much bigger clone lies one nucleotide off. The sample in question was PBMCs, obtained around atezolizumab (anti-PD-L1) treatment. Recombination linked TRBV18 to TRBJ2-2; 8 middle bases align to TRBD1. The source is a woman between 70 and 85 years old with urothelial cancer. This receptor has the CDR3 CASSSGRGQDGELFF. The base sequence is TGTGCCAGCTCATCGGGCAGGGGGCAGGACGGGGAGCTGTTTTTT.